This TCR beta chain was documented in a study of blood T cell repertoires in COVID-19. The wider study: The United States, Italy and Spain supplied acute and convalescent COVID-19 samples. PBMCs, B-cell-depleted T cells, or T cells provided the cDNA or gDNA that made up the material.

TCRdb's copy holds only in-frame clones and misses some; the assay was immunoSEQ multiplex PCR. Among some 290,000 clones listed, 80% to 90% were seen once. CDR1 and CDR2 from the germline V gene are KGHSH and LQKENI. This CDR3 comprises 12 residues. Enrolment of Seattle patients took place during active infection, and they were followed longitudinally. As for this clone: The junction and the germline gene differ at one end; a read error may be behind it.

The chain employs TRBV18 and TRBJ1-2, with D hard to call. Input material: peripheral blood. The source is a woman aged 25-40 years with COVID-19, enrolled during active disease. CDR3 sequence reads: CASSPLRGEPSF. For the CDR3, the DNA is TGTGCCAGCTCACCACTCCGCGGGGAACCCAGCTTC.